This T cell receptor beta chain was captured by sequencing in a study of T cell responses to AZD1222 COVID-19 vaccine. This CDR3 region has 15 residues. With V trimmed by 0 bases and J by 7 bases, 5 bases remained unmatched. Germline V gene sequence: CDR1 SGHRS, CDR2 YFSETQ. This clone was counted once. Method: immunoSEQ multiplex PCR; TCRdb's copy keeps in-frame clones and lacks some. The profile shows about 95,000 clones, about 89% of them singletons. The chain combines TRBV5-1 with TRBJ2-1; TRBD2 agrees at 9 bases. The sequence was collected from an adult in good health. Material: peripheral blood, obtained on day 0 of AZD1222 vaccination. DNA for the CDR3: TGCGCCAGCAGCTTGGCGCGGGGGGGCAGAAATGAGCAGTTCTTC. It translates to CASSLARGGRNEQFF.